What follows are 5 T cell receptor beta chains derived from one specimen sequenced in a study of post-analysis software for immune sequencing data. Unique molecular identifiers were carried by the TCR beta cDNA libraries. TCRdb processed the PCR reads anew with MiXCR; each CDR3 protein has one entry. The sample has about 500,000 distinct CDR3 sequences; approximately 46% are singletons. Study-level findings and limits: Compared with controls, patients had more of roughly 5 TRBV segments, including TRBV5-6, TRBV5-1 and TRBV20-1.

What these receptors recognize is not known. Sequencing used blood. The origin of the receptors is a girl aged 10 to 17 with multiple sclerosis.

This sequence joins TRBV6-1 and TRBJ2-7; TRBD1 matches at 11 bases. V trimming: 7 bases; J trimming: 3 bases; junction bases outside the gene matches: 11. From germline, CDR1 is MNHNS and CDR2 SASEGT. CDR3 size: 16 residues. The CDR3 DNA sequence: TGTGCCAGCACCCTAAACCCGGGACAGGGGGTCTACGAGCAGTACTTC. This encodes CASTLNPGQGVYEQYF.

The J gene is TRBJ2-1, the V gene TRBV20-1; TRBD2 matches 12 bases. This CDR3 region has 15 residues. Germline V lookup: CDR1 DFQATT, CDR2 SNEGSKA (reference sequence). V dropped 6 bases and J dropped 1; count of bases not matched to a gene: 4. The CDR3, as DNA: TGCAGTGCCCAAACTAGCGGGAGGTCCTACAATGAGCAGTTCTTC. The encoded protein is CSAQTSGRSYNEQFF.

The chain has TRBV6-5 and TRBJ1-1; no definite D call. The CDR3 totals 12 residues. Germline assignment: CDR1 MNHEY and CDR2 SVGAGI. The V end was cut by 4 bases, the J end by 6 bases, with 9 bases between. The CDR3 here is CASSSGLSEAFF. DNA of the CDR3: TGTGCCAGCAGTTCTGGACTATCTGAAGCTTTCTTT.

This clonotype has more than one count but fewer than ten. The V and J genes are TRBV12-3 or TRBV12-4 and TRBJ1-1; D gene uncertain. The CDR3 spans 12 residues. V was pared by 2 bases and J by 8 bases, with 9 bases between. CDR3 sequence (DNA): TGTGCCAGCAGTTTAAAGGGTTTGGAAGCTTTCTTT. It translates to CASSLKGLEAFF.

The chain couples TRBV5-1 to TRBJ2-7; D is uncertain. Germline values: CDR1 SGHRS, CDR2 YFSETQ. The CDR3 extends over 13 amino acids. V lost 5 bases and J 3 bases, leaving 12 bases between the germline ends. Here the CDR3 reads CASRQTYLYEQYF. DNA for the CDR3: TGCGCCAGCAGGCAGACATACCTCTACGAGCAGTACTTC. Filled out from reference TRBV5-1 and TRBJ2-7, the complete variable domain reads KAGVTQTPRYLIKTRGQQVTLSCSPISGHRSVSWYQQTPGQGLQFLFEYFSETQRNKGNFPGRFSGRQFSNSRSEMNVSTLELGDSALYLCASRQTYLYEQYFGPGTRLTVT.